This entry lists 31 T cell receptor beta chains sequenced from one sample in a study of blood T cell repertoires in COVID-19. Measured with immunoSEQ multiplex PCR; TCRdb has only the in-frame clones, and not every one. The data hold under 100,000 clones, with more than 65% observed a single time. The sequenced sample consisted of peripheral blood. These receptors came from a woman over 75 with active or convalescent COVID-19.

The CDR3 DNA follows: TGTGCCAGCAGGGCAGGGTATGGCTACACCTTC. Residues: CASRAGYGYTF. The rearrangement links TRBV12-3 or TRBV12-4 to TRBJ1-2, with D maybe TRBD1 (5 bases). The CDR3 is 11 residues long. Trimming took off 6 bases at V and 5 bases at J, with 7 bases between the two ends.

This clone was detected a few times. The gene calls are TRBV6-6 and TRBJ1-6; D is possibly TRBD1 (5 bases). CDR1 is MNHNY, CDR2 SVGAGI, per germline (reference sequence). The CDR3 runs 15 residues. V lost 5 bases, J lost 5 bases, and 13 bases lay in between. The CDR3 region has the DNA TGTGCCAGCAGTCAAGCGGGGCGAAATAATTCACCCCTCCACTTT. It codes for CASSQAGRNNSPLHF.

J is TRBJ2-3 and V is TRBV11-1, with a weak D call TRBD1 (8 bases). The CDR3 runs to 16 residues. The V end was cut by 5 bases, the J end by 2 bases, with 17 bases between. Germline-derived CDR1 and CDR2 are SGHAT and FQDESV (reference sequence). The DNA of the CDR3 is TGTGCCAGCAGCCCCAGGGGGCGGGGGTTCACAGATACGCAGTATTTT. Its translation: CASSPRGRGFTDTQYF.

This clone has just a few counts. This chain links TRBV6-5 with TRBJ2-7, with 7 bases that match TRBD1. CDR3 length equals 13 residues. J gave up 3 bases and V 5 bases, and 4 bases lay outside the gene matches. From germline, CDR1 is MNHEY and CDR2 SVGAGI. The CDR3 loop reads CASSQGQYYEQYF. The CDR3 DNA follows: TGTGCCAGCAGTCAGGGACAGTACTACGAGCAGTACTTC.

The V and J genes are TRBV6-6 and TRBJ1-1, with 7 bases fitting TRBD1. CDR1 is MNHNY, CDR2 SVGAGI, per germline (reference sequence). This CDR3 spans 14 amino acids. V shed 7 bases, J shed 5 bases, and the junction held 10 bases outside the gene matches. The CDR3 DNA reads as TGTGCCAGCACCATTAGGGGGCGCGGGACTGAAGCTTTCTTT. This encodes CASTIRGRGTEAFF.

Here the CDR3 DNA reads TGCGCCAGCAGCTTGGGATCAGGCATTAACCAGCCCCAGCATTTT. This gives the protein CASSLGSGINQPQHF. The chain employs TRBV5-1 and TRBJ1-5; D call uncertain. Germline V gene lookup returns CDR1 SGHRS and CDR2 YFSETQ. Trimming cost V 0 bases and J 7 bases, with 14 bases left between them. This CDR3 comprises 15 residues.

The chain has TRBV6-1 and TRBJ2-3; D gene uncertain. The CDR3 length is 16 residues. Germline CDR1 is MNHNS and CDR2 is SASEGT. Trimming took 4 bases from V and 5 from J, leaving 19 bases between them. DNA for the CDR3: TGTGCCAGCAGTGCCCTCGCGGCTGGTTTAGGAGATACGCAGTATTTT. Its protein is CASSALAAGLGDTQYF.

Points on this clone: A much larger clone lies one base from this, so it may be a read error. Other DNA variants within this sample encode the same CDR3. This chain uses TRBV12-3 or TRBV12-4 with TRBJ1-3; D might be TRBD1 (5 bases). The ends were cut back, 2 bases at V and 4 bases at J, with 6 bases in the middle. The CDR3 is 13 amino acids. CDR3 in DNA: TGTGCCAGCAGTTTAAACAGGGGAAACACCATATATTTT. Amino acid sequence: CASSLNRGNTIYF.

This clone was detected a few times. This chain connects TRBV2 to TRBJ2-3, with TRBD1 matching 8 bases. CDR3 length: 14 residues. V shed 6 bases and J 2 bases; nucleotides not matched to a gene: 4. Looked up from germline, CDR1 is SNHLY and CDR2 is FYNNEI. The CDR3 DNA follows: TGTGCCAGCAGCCAGGGGGCTGACACAGATACGCAGTATTTT. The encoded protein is CASSQGADTDTQYF.

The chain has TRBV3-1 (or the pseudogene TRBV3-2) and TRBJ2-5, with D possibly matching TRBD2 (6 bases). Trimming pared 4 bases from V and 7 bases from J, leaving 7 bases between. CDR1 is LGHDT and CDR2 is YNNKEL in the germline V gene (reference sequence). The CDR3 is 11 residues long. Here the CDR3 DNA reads TGTGCCAGCAGCCCCGGGGGGACCCAGTACTTC. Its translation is CASSPGGTQYF.

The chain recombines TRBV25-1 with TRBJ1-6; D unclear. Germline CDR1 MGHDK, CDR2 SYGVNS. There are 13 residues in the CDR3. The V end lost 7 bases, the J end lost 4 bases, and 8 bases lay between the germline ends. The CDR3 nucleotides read TGTGCCAGCAACGGGGAGTATAATTCACCCCTCCACTTT. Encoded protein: CASNGEYNSPLHF.

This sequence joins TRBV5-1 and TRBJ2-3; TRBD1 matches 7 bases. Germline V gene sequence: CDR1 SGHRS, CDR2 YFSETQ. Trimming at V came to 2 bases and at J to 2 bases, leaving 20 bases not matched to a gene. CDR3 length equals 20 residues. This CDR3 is CASSFSRRPFGQALTDTQYF. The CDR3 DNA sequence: TGCGCCAGCAGCTTCTCTCGGCGCCCGTTCGGACAGGCACTCACAGATACGCAGTATTTT. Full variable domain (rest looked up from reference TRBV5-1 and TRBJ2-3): KAGVTQTPRYLIKTRGQQVTLSCSPISGHRSVSWYQQTPGQGLQFLFEYFSETQRNKGNFPGRFSGRQFSNSRSEMNVSTLELGDSALYLCASSFSRRPFGQALTDTQYFGPGTRLTVL.

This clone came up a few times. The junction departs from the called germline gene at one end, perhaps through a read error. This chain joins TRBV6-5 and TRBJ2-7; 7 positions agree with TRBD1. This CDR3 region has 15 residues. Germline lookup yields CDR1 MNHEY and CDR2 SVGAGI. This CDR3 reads CASSDSTTGTYEQYF. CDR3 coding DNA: TGTGCCAGCAGTGACTCCACGACAGGGACCTACGAGCAGTACTTC.

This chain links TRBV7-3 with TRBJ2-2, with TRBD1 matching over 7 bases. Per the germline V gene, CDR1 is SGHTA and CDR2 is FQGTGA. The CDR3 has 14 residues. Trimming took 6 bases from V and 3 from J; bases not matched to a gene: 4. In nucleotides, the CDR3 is TGTGCCAGCAGAGCCGGGACAGACACCGGGGAGCTGTTTTTT. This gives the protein CASRAGTDTGELFF.

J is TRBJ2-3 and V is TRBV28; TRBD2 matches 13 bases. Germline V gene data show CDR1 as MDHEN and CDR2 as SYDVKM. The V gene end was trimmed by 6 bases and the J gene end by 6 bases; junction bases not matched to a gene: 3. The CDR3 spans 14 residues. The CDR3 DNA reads TGTGCCAGCAGACTAGCGGGGGGGCCTGATACGCAGTATTTT. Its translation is CASRLAGGPDTQYF.

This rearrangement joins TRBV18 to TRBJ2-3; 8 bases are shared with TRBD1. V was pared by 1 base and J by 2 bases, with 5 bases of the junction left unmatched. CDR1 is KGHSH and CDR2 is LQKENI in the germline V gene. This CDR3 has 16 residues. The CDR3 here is CASSPRTGKHTDTQYF. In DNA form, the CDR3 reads TGTGCCAGCTCACCACGGACAGGGAAGCACACAGATACGCAGTATTTT. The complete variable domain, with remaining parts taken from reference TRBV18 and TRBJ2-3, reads NAGVMQNPRHLVRRRGQEARLRCSPMKGHSHVYWYRQLPEEGLKFMVYLQKENIIDESGMPKERFSAEFPKEGPSILRIQQVVRGDSAAYFCASSPRTGKHTDTQYFGPGTRLTVL.

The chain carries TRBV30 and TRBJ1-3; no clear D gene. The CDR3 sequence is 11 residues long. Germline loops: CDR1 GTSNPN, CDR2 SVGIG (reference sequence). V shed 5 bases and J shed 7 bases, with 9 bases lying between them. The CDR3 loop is CAWGPGNTIYF. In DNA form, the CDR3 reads TGTGCCTGGGGCCCCGGGAACACCATATATTTT. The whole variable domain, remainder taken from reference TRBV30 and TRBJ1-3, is SQTIHQWPATLVQPVGSPLSLECTVEGTSNPNLYWYRQAAGRGLQLLFYSVGIGQISSEVPQNLSASRPQDRQFILSSKKLLLSDSGFYLCAWGPGNTIYFGEGSWLTVV.

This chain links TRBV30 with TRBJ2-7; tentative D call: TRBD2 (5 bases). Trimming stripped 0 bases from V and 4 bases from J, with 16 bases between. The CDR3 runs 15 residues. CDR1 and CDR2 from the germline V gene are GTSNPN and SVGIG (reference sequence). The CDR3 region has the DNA TGTGCCTGGAGTGTACAAAGAGGGCAGATGTACGAGCAGTACTTC. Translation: CAWSVQRGQMYEQYF. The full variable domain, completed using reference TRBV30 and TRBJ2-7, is SQTIHQWPATLVQPVGSPLSLECTVEGTSNPNLYWYRQAAGRGLQLLFYSVGIGQISSEVPQNLSASRPQDRQFILSSKKLLLSDSGFYLCAWSVQRGQMYEQYFGPGTRLTVT.

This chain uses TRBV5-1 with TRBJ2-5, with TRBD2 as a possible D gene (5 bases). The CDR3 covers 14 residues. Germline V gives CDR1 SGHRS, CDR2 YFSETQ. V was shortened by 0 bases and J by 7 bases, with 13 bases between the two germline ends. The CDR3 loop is CASSLDTPEGTQYF. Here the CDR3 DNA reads TGCGCCAGCAGCTTGGATACCCCCGAGGGGACCCAGTACTTC.

Here the CDR3 DNA reads TGTGCCAGCAGCCCACGGACAGGCTACGAGCAGTACTTC. Encoded protein: CASSPRTGYEQYF. The chain links TRBV9 to TRBJ2-7, with 7 bases that match TRBD1. This CDR3 spans 13 amino acids. Germline loops: CDR1 SGDLS, CDR2 YYNGEE. The V gene end was trimmed by 4 bases and the J gene end by 3 bases; junction bases not matched to a gene: 4.

CDR3 residues: CASTLPGPGNLGYTF. Written as DNA, the CDR3 is TGTGCCAGCACCCTCCCTGGGCCTGGAAATCTGGGCTACACCTTC. V and J are TRBV5-6 and TRBJ1-2; D is unresolved. The CDR3 contains 15 residues. The V end lost 6 bases, the J end lost 8 bases, and 23 bases lay between the germline ends. Germline-derived CDR1 and CDR2 are SGHDT and YYEEEE.

CDR3 sequence: CASSLVVAGGSVPGELFF. The CDR3 DNA reads TGTGCCAGCAGCTTAGTTGTTGCAGGAGGGTCGGTACCCGGGGAGCTGTTTTTT. This chain links TRBV7-2 with TRBJ2-2; TRBD2 is a possible D gene (6 bases). Trimming removed 1 base from V and 6 bases from J, with 21 bases in between. The CDR3 loop spans 18 amino acids. From germline, CDR1 is SGHTA and CDR2 FQGNSA.

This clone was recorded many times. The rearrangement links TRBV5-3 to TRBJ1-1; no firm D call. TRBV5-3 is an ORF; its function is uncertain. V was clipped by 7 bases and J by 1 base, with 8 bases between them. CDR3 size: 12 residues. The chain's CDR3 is CARWAQNTEAFF. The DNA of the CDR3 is TGTGCCAGATGGGCCCAGAACACTGAAGCTTTCTTT.

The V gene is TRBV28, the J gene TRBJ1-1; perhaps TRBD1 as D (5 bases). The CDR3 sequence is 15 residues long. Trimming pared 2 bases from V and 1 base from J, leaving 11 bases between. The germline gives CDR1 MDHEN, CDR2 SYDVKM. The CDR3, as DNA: TGTGCCAGCAGTTTAGCCAAGGGGTGGAACACTGAAGCTTTCTTT. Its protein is CASSLAKGWNTEAFF.

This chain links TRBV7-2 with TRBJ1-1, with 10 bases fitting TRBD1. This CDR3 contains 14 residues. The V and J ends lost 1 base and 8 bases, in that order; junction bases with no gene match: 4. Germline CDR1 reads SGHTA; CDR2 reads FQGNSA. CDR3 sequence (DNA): TGTGCCAGCAGCTTAGGGCCGGGACAGGGGGAAGCTTTCTTT. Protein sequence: CASSLGPGQGEAFF. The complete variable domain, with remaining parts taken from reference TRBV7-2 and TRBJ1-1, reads GAGVSQSPSNKVTEKGKDVELRCDPISGHTALYWYRQSLGQGLEFLIYFQGNSAPDKSGLPSDRFSAERTGGSVSTLTIQRTQQEDSAVYLCASSLGPGQGEAFFGQGTRLTVV.

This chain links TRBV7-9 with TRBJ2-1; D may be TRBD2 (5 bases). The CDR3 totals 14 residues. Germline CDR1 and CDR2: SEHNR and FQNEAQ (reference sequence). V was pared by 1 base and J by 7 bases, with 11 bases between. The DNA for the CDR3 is TGTGCCAGCAGCTTAGACGCCGGGGATAATGAGCAGTTCTTC. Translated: CASSLDAGDNEQFF.

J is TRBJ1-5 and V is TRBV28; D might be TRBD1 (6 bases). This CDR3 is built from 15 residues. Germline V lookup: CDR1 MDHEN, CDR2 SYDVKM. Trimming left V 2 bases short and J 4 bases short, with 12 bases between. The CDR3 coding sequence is TGTGCCAGCAGTTTACCAGGGGCGATGAATCAGCCCCAGCATTTT. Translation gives CASSLPGAMNQPQHF.

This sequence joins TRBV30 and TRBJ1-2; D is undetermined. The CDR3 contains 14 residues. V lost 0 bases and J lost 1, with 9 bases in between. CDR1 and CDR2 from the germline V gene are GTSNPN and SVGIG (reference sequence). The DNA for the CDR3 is TGTGCCTGGAGTGTGGGCAGGATTAACTATGGCTACACCTTC. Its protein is CAWSVGRINYGYTF.

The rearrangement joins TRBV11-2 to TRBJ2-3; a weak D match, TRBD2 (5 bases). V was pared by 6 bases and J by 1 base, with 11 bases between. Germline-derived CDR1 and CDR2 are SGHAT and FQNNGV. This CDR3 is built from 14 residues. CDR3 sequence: CASRPGGRTDTQYF. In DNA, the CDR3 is TGTGCCAGCAGGCCCGGCGGGCGCACAGATACGCAGTATTTT.

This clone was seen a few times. CDR3 in amino acids: CASSFLSGVGDEQFF. The CDR3 coding sequence is TGTGCCAGCAGCTTCCTAAGCGGGGTAGGGGATGAGCAGTTCTTC. The chain combines TRBV5-8 with TRBJ2-1; TRBD2 matches 7 bases. J lost 8 bases, V lost 2 bases, and 10 bases had no gene match. Germline CDR1 and CDR2: SGHTS and YDEGEE. The CDR3 is 15 residues long.

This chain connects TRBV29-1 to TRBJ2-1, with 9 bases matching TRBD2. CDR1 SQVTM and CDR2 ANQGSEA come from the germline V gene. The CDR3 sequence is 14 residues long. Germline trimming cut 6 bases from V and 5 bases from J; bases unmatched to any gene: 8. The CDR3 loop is CSVDPGLANNEQFF. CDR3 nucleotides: TGCAGCGTCGACCCGGGACTAGCAAACAATGAGCAGTTCTTC.